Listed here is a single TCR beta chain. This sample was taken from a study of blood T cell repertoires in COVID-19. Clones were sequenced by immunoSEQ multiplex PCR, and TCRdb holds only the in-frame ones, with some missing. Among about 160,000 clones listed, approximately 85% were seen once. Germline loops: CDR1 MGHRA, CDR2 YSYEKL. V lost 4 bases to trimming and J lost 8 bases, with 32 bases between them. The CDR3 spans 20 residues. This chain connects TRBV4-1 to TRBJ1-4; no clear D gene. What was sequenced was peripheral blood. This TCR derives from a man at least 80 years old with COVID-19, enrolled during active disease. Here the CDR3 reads CASSPKHTPSQVSGGEKLFF. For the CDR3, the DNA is TGCGCCAGCAGCCCCAAGCATACCCCTTCGCAGGTCTCAGGCGGGGAAAAACTGTTTTTT.